This T cell receptor beta chain appears in the sequencing data of a study of T cell responses to AZD1222 COVID-19 vaccine. The study's findings and limits: Within unmutated variant regions lay the reported targets of nearly half of spike-specific TCRs.

There are a few counts of this clone. Its antigen is not identified. Sequencing was performed with immunoSEQ multiplex PCR; in TCRdb, only in-frame clones are kept and a portion is missing. The top ten hold 3.9% of the sample, which has some 110,000 clones, approximately 83% seen once. The source was peripheral blood, collected on day 0 of MenACWY control vaccination. The sequence came from an adult in good health.

DNA of the CDR3: TGTGCCAGCAGCTTCTATGCCAGGGCGTACAATGAGCAGTTCTTC. This codes for CASSFYARAYNEQFF. V gene TRBV7-2 combines with J gene TRBJ2-1, with D possibly matching TRBD1 (5 bases). Trimming stripped 3 bases from V and 4 bases from J, with 13 bases between. This CDR3 is built from 15 residues. The germline CDR1 and CDR2 sequences are SGHTA and FQGNSA.